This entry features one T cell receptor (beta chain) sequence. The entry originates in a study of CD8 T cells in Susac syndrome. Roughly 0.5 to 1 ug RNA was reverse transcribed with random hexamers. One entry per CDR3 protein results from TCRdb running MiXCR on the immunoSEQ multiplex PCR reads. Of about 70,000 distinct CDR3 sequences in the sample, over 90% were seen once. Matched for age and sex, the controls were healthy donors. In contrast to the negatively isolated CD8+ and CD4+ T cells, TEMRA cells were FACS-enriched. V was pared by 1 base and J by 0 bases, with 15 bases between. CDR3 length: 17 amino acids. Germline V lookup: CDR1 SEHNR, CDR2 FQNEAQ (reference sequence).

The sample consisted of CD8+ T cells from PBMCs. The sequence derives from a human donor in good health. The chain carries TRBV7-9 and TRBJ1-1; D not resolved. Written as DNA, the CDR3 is TGTGCCAGCAGCTTAGTAGGGCGGGTTGGGATGAACACTGAAGCTTTCTTT. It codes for CASSLVGRVGMNTEAFF.